A few counts support the clone carrying this T cell receptor (beta chain). TCRdb used MiXCR to reprocess the 5' RACE reads, holding one entry per CDR3 protein. Of 300,000 to 400,000 distinct CDR3 sequences detected, 20% to 25% appear once; the ten largest clones hold 10% to 15%. CDR1 is SGDLS and CDR2 is YYNGEE in the germline V gene. The CDR3 is 12 amino acids. Deletions cut 4 bases from V and 4 bases from J, with 8 bases between. The entry originates in a study of CD8 T cells in ankylosing spondylitis. The V call is TRBV9, the J call TRBJ1-2; D is undetermined. Sequencing was done on a sample of blood, either unsorted or a sorted T cell fraction (not recorded which). This receptor was taken from a male donor with ankylosing spondylitis or in good health (not recorded which). For the CDR3, the DNA is TGTGCCAGCAGCTCAACCAGCTATGGCTACACCTTC. This gives the protein CASSSTSYGYTF.